Included here is one T cell receptor (beta chain) sequence, with context. This sample was included in a study of cytomegalovirus exposure and HLA in healthy donors. In germline, CDR1 is SNHLY, CDR2 FYNNEI. Trimming removed 8 bases at V and 4 bases at J, with 12 bases between. This CDR3 region has 12 residues. The PCR ran on 60 Vbeta and 13 Jbeta primers. The data were produced by immunoSEQ multiplex PCR, yet TCRdb's version contains in-frame clones alone and is incomplete. The repertoire includes some 170,000 clones, 70% to 80% of them detected once, and approximately 2% sits in the top ten. The sample comprised PBMCs. The chain employs TRBV2 and TRBJ2-7; maybe TRBD2 (5 bases). The source of this sequence is a man aged 35 to 55 in good health and CMV-seronegative. The CDR3: CASGEFVYEQYF. The CDR3 DNA follows: TGTGCCAGCGGGGAGTTTGTGTACGAGCAGTACTTC.